This T cell receptor beta chain was obtained from a study of shared clonotypes between healthy human individuals. Study results and caveats: A handful of donors shared approximately 5% of their naive CD4 clonotypes. Few donors restricted represented genetic and exposure-history diversity. Despite large depth, sorted-subset datasets appeared incompletely sequenced.

Germline-derived CDR1 and CDR2 are SGDLS and YYNGEE. The V and J ends lost 3 bases and 5 bases, in that order; junction bases with no gene match: 8. The CDR3 runs to 16 residues. TCRdb's copy holds only in-frame clones and misses some; the assay was immunoSEQ multiplex PCR. The repertoire has under 1,100,000 clones, more than 75% of them found once; the top ten carry 0.6% to 0.7%. Points on this clone: Its antigen is unidentified.

Sequences were obtained from memory CD4+ T cells from PBMCs. Noted subset: CD45RA-negative fraction. The receptor's source is a man younger than 35 in good health. Some clones in this sample may be carry-over from other donors' samples. This sequence joins TRBV9 and TRBJ2-3; TRBD2 matches 11 bases. Here the CDR3 DNA reads TGTGCCAGCAGCGCAGGGACTAGCGGCCTTATAGATACGCAGTATTTT. Translating gives CASSAGTSGLIDTQYF.